This TCR beta chain is from a study of cytomegalovirus exposure and HLA in healthy donors. Findings and caveats of the study: There were several of the most significant clusters that appeared linked to common viral pathogens in a later analysis. Earlier results showed most TCR beta V segments being productive about 90% or about 30% of the time. It was reported in a later analysis that an Asian-associated ancestry cluster showed fewer N-insertions than the approximately 700-donor mean.

To note about this clone: The antigen remains undetermined. Other DNA sequences in the same sample also yield this CDR3.

Use of 60 Vbeta and 13 Jbeta primers characterized the PCR. Profiling relied on immunoSEQ multiplex PCR, and the TCRdb table lists in-frame clones only, not all of them. The sample comprises roughly 81,000 clones, roughly 80% of which are singletons, and around 2% rests with the top ten. This clonotype originated in a boy aged 10-17 years in good health and CMV-seronegative. The specimen was PBMCs.

The CDR3 nucleotides read TGTGCCAGCAGTTTATGGAGTCAGCCCCAGCATTTT. Translated: CASSLWSQPQHF. The rearrangement links TRBV28 to TRBJ1-5; no clear D. The CDR3 loop spans 12 amino acids. Trimming left V 0 bases short and J 6 bases short, with 3 bases between. Germline V gene lookup returns CDR1 MDHEN and CDR2 SYDVKM.